These 20 T cell receptor beta chains share one sample of origin, sequenced in a study of CD4 and CD8 cells across lung adenocarcinoma regions. TCRdb redid the calling of the PCR reads with MiXCR, one entry per CDR3 protein. The sample holds around 20,000 distinct CDR3 sequences; around 46% are singletons and the top ten take roughly 19%. Source material: CD4+ T cells from the margin of a lung tumor. Receptors originate from a male donor with lung adenocarcinoma. The CD4 and CD8 labels of this study may be unreliable.

This clonotype was counted at least ten times. V usage is TRBV5-1 and J usage is TRBJ2-1; 9 bases fit TRBD1. The CDR3 is made up of 15 amino acids. Per germline, CDR1 SGHRS and CDR2 YFSETQ. V dropped 4 bases and J dropped 7; count of bases not matched to a gene: 9. This CDR3 reads CASSLIDRGRNEQFF. DNA for the CDR3: TGCGCCAGCAGCCTTATTGACAGGGGGAGGAATGAGCAGTTCTTC.

This clonotype showed up just once. The V and J genes are TRBV30 and TRBJ2-7, with D perhaps TRBD1 (6 bases). The CDR3 is 15 amino acids. Germline V gene sequence: CDR1 GTSNPN, CDR2 SVGIG (reference sequence). Trimming took off 0 bases at V and 0 bases at J, with 12 bases between the two ends. Written as DNA, the CDR3 is TGTGCCTGGAGTGTAGGATCGGACAGCTCCTACGAGCAGTACTTC. Translation: CAWSVGSDSSYEQYF.

In this sample, this clonotype turned up many times. The V call is TRBV27, the J call TRBJ2-1; possibly TRBD1 for D (5 bases). This CDR3 spans 13 amino acids. Trimming took off 9 bases at V and 8 bases at J, with 17 bases between the two ends. Germline V CDR1 and CDR2: MNHEY, SMNVEV (reference sequence). CDR3 amino acids: CASRTRPRDEQFF. The CDR3 DNA reads TGTGCCAGTAGGACAAGGCCGCGCGATGAGCAGTTCTTC.

The J gene is TRBJ2-4, the V gene TRBV11-2; the match to TRBD2 covers 7 bases. The DNA end favors TRBJ2-5, so the J call may be wrong. CDR3 size: 15 residues. CDR1 and CDR2 from the germline V gene are SGHAT and FQNNGV. This chain's CDR3 is CASSMDIPWEGTQYF. CDR3 DNA: TGTGCCAGCAGCATGGACATCCCCTGGGAGGGGACCCAGTACTTC.

The rearrangement links TRBV6-1 to TRBJ2-3; tentative D call: TRBD1 (5 bases). V lost 2 bases to trimming and J lost 4 bases, with 16 bases between them. Germline values: CDR1 MNHNS, CDR2 SASEGT. This CDR3 is 16 amino acids long. The CDR3 loop reads CASSEWFSRAPDTQYF. DNA of the CDR3: TGTGCCAGCAGTGAATGGTTTAGCAGGGCCCCAGATACGCAGTATTTT.

In its sample, this clonotype was seen a few times. The CDR3 sequence: CASSQDDSNSGANVLTF. In DNA, the CDR3 is TGTGCCAGCAGCCAAGATGACAGTAACTCTGGGGCCAACGTCCTGACTTTC. The genes are TRBV4-2 and TRBJ2-6; perhaps TRBD1 as D (5 bases). CDR3 length: 17 amino acids. CDR1 and CDR2 from the germline V gene are LGHNA and YNFKEQ. V lost 0 bases and J 0 bases, leaving 9 bases between the germline ends.

To note about this clonotype: Germline is not matched at one junction end, which may reflect a read error. The rearrangement joins TRBV27 to TRBJ2-5, with TRBD2 identical over 8 bases. The CDR3 length is 14 residues. Germline CDR1 MNHEY, CDR2 SMNVEV (reference sequence). This CDR3 is CAGSGGSVQDTQYF. The CDR3, as DNA: TGTGCGGGCAGCGGGGGCAGTGTCCAAGATACCCAGTACTTC.

Details on this clonotype: Compared with germline, one end of the junction differs, possibly owing to a read error. V gene TRBV6-4 combines with J gene TRBJ2-3; maybe TRBD2 (6 bases). Germline values: CDR1 MRHNA, CDR2 SNTAGT. This CDR3 is 15 amino acids long. CDR3 protein: CASSVLPGDTDTQYF. As DNA, the CDR3 is TGTGCCAGCAGTGTTCTGCCGGGAGACACAGATACGCAGTATTTC.

A word on this clonotype: A read error may account for a junction end that differs from germline. J is TRBJ2-3 and V is TRBV10-2; TRBD2 agrees at 14 bases. Germline assignment: CDR1 WSHSY and CDR2 SAAADI. There are 18 residues in the CDR3. This chain's CDR3 is CASSGGTSGGGSYNEQFF. In DNA form, the CDR3 reads TGCGCCAGCAGTGGGGGGACTAGCGGGGGTGGGTCCTACAATGAGCAGTTCTTT.

Remarks on this clonotype: A much larger clone is a single base away; this may be a read error. The V and J genes are TRBV20-1 and TRBJ1-2; D ambiguous. V was clipped by 5 bases and J by 7 bases, with 14 bases between them. Germline lookup yields CDR1 DFQATT and CDR2 SNEGSKA (reference sequence). The CDR3 spans 12 residues. For the CDR3, the DNA is TGCAGTGCTGGGAAAGATCCCTGTGGCTACACCTTC. Its translation is CSAGKDPCGYTF.

The rearrangement links TRBV6-2 or TRBV6-3 to TRBJ2-3; 10 bases are a match to TRBD2. This CDR3 comprises 16 residues. Trimming cost V 7 bases and J 0 bases; bases outside gene matches: 7. CDR1 is MNHEY and CDR2 is SVGEGT in the germline V gene. The CDR3, as DNA: TGTGCCAGCACCAAGGGAGCGGGAGGGAGCACAGATACGCAGTATTTT. Protein product: CASTKGAGGSTDTQYF.

In this sample, this clonotype is medium-sized. V usage is TRBV6-1 and J usage is TRBJ2-7, with TRBD1 matching 7 bases. Germline lookup yields CDR1 MNHNS and CDR2 SASEGT. Trimming took 6 bases from V and 2 from J; bases not matched to a gene: 13. The CDR3 is made up of 16 amino acids. The CDR3 sequence is CASSGTDANAPYEQYF. The CDR3 DNA reads TGTGCCAGCAGCGGGACAGACGCTAATGCCCCCTACGAGCAGTACTTC.

The CDR3 loop is CASSSAGLGGRGQDTQYF. The CDR3 nucleotides are TGTGCCAGCAGTTCCGCGGGACTCGGGGGCCGCGGCCAAGATACGCAGTACTTC. The chain has TRBV6-5 and TRBJ2-3; D might be TRBD1 or TRBD2, each matching 6 bases. The DNA end is a closer match to TRBJ2-7, so the J assignment may be wrong. CDR3 size: 18 residues. CDR1 is MNHEY, CDR2 SVGAGI, per germline.

In regard to this clonotype: The junction and the germline gene differ at one end; a read error may be behind it. This rearrangement joins TRBV10-2 to TRBJ2-3; no clear D gene. CDR1 is WSHSY, CDR2 SAAADI, per germline. This CDR3 region has 14 residues. The CDR3 nucleotides read TGCGGCAGCTGTGCAGTAGCAGCCACAGATACGCAGTATTTC. Translation gives CGSCAVAATDTQYF.

The rearrangement joins TRBV7-2 to TRBJ1-2; tentative D call: TRBD1 (5 bases). Trimming removed 5 bases at V and 6 bases at J, with 10 bases between. Germline CDR1 and CDR2: SGHTA and FQGNSA. This CDR3 is built from 12 residues. The CDR3 DNA sequence: TGTGCCAGCAGCCAAGGGACGGATGGCTACACCTTC. This gives the protein CASSQGTDGYTF.

The chain joins TRBV9 to TRBJ2-5; D may be TRBD1 or TRBD2 (5 bases each). This CDR3 contains 15 residues. With 4 bases removed from V and 4 bases from J, the gap between germline ends came to 17 bases. The germline V gene has CDR1 SGDLS and CDR2 YYNGEE. CDR3 bases: TGTGCCAGCAGCTCTGGGACGGGGTTTGTAGAGACCCAGTACTTC. Its translation is CASSSGTGFVETQYF.

This clonotype has just a few counts. The chain recombines TRBV5-3 with TRBJ2-1; TRBD2 agrees at 10 bases. Being an ORF, TRBV5-3 has a function that is uncertain. V shed 5 bases, J shed 3 bases, and the junction held 5 bases outside the gene matches. The CDR3 is 15 residues long. Here the CDR3 reads CARRTLAGNYNEQFF. CDR3 nucleotide sequence: TGTGCCAGAAGGACACTAGCGGGGAACTACAATGAGCAGTTCTTC.

The V and J genes are TRBV6-1 and TRBJ2-4, with D possibly being TRBD2 (6 bases). The assigned J gene may be wrong: the sequence end matches TRBJ2-5 better. Germline CDR1 MNHNS, CDR2 SASEGT. The CDR3 is 15 residues long. The CDR3 spells CSGGDVRRGKETQYF. Written as DNA, the CDR3 is TGTTCCGGCGGGGACGTTCGACGGGGCAAAGAGACCCAGTACTTC.

The chain carries TRBV6-4 and TRBJ2-3; 13 positions match TRBD2. The germline gives CDR1 MRHNA, CDR2 SNTAGT. The trim removed 5 bases at V and 9 bases at J, leaving 17 bases unmatched. This CDR3 spans 18 amino acids. The DNA for the CDR3 is TGTGCCAGCAGTACCCGACTAGCGGGAGGACGGCACATAGAGACGCAGTATTTT. This codes for CASSTRLAGGRHIETQYF.

Of note for this clonotype: One junction end does not reproduce the germline sequence, and a read error may be involved. The chain has TRBV7-2 and TRBJ2-4; D possibly matches TRBD1 or TRBD2 (5 bases each). This CDR3 has 16 amino acids. Per germline, CDR1 SGHTA and CDR2 FQGNSA. The DNA for the CDR3 is TGTGCCAGCAGCTTAACGGGGCTGTCTGTCACAGACATTCAGTATTTC. Translated: CASSLTGLSVTDIQYF.